This TCR beta chain came from a study of cytomegalovirus exposure and HLA in healthy donors. General observations from the study: Researchers counted around 180 TCR beta chains as cytomegalovirus-associated.

Germline CDR1 reads SGHTA; CDR2 reads FQGTGA. This CDR3 has 15 residues. Trimming removed 5 bases from V and 5 bases from J; junction bases left unmatched: 5. This clone has only a few counts. Its cognate antigen is unknown. Libraries were prepared by immunoSEQ multiplex PCR; TCRdb keeps only in-frame clonotypes and omits some of them. This sample has 150,000 to 200,000 clones; around four fifths occur once, and the top ten carry over 2%. The chain joins TRBV7-3 to TRBJ2-5; 13 bases match TRBD2. The sample was PBMCs. The sequence derives from a man younger than 40 in good health and CMV-seropositive. CDR3 amino acids: CASSPGTSGAETQYF. Written as DNA, the CDR3 is TGTGCCAGCAGCCCCGGGACTAGCGGGGCCGAGACCCAGTACTTC.